The clone carrying this T cell receptor (beta chain) was seen only once. TCRdb keeps only in-frame clones here, not all; method: immunoSEQ multiplex PCR. The table has 75,000 to 95,000 clones, 85% seen once. J was trimmed by 4 bases and V by 5 bases; bases with no gene match: 7. CDR1 and CDR2 from the germline V gene are SGHAT and FQNNGV. CDR3 length equals 15 residues. The sample originates from a study of OX40 agonist ivuxolimab in advanced cancers. The chain combines TRBV11-2 with TRBJ2-1; TRBD1 aligns across 8 bases. Sequenced material: CD4+ or CD8+ T cells sorted from blood, taken in a trial of the OX40 agonist ivuxolimab. The TCR comes from an adult with an advanced solid tumor such as melanoma, head and neck, liver or kidney cancer. CDR3 bases: TGTGCCAGCAGCCTGCTGACAGGGGTTTACAATGAGCAGTTCTTC. Encoded protein: CASSLLTGVYNEQFF. Full variable domain (remainder filled in from reference TRBV11-2 and TRBJ2-1): EAGVAQSPRYKIIEKRQSVAFWCNPISGHATLYWYQQILGQGPKLLIQFQNNGVVDDSQLPKDRFSAERLKGVDSTLKIQPAKLEDSAVYLCASSLLTGVYNEQFFGPGTRLTVL.